Sequencing of this T cell receptor beta chain was carried out in a study of T cell responses to AZD1222 COVID-19 vaccine. Whole-study results and caveats: The donor group comprised mostly white British people and more females; the analysis possibly underestimated clonal diversity. At 160-218 and 743-854, vaccine-associated CD4 TCRs were dominant, and they spanned spike. Reportedly, nearly half the spike-specific TCRs target unmutated variant regions.

Germline V gives CDR1 MGHRA, CDR2 YSYEKL. V shed 0 bases, J shed 5 bases, and the junction held 16 bases outside the gene matches. The CDR3 is 19 residues long. The data were produced by immunoSEQ multiplex PCR, yet TCRdb's version contains in-frame clones alone and is incomplete. The sample has more than 90,000 clones, around 85% seen once. Turning to this clone: No antigen is known for it.

The sequences come from peripheral blood, collected 28 days after the second AZD1222 dose. The sequence was obtained from an adult who received the AZD1222 COVID-19 vaccine. The rearrangement links TRBV4-1 to TRBJ1-5; 7 bases align to TRBD1. The CDR3 here is CASSQDSFIRQGEHQPQHF. The CDR3 nucleotides read TGCGCCAGCAGCCAAGATTCTTTCATCCGGCAGGGGGAGCATCAGCCCCAGCATTTT.